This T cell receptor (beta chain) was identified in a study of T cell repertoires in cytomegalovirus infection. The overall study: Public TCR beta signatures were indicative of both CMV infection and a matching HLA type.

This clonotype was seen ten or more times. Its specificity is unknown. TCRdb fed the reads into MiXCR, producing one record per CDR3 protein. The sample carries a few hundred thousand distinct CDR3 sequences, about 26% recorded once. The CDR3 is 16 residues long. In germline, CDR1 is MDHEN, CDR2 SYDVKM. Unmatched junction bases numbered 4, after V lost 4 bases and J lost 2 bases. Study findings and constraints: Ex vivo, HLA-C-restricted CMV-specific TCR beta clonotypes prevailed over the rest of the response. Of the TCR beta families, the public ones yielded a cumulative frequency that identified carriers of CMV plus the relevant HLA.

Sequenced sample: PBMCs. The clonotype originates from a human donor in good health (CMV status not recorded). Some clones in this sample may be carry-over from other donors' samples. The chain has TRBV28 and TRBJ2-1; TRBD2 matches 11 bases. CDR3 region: CASSSRLAGPYNEQFF. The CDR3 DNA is TGTGCCAGCAGTTCCCGACTAGCGGGACCCTACAATGAGCAGTTCTTC.